The 17 T cell receptor beta chains below come from one sample, sequenced in a study of CD8+CD57+ T cells in acquired aplastic anemia. The template used for profiling TCR beta VDJ and CDR3 was genomic DNA. TCRdb reprocessed the reads with MiXCR, giving one entry per CDR3 protein. This sample yields some 210,000 distinct CDR3 sequences, of which over 55% are seen a single time; about 31% belongs to the top ten. Sequenced: sorted CD4+, CD8+, or CD8+CD57+ T cells (not recorded which) from PBMCs. The origin of the receptors is a human donor in good health.

The chain is built from TRBV20-1 and TRBJ2-7; the match to TRBD2 covers 9 bases. With 3 bases clipped from V and 2 bases from J, the junction kept 5 bases outside the gene matches. The germline gives CDR1 DFQATT, CDR2 SNEGSKA (reference sequence). The CDR3 contains 14 residues. The CDR3 here is CSASDLAGTYEQYF. The CDR3 DNA sequence: TGCAGTGCTAGCGATCTAGCGGGAACCTACGAGCAGTACTTC.

In its sample, this clonotype was seen a few times. The conserved phenylalanine or tryptophan is not found at the CDR3 terminus, so this likely reflects a read error. The DNA is left out, because the CDR3 cannot be placed on it with certainty; the CDR3 is given as TCRdb lists it. The chain combines TRBV20-1 with TRBJ2-1; the table assigns TRBD2, which was not confirmed against the DNA. From germline, CDR1 is DFQATT and CDR2 SNEGSKA (reference sequence). Ends included, the CDR3 has 9 residues. The CDR3 region is CSARTSGGV.

This clonotype was detected a few times. V is TRBV27 and J is TRBJ2-1, with 9 bases matching TRBD2. CDR3 size: 15 residues. Germline-derived CDR1 and CDR2 are MNHEY and SMNVEV (reference sequence). V was pared by 3 bases and J by 4 bases, with 4 bases of the junction left unmatched. The CDR3 here is CASSLDSGGYNEQFF. CDR3 nucleotide sequence: TGTGCCAGCAGTTTGGATAGCGGGGGTTACAATGAGCAGTTCTTC.

This clonotype was counted a few times. This chain joins TRBV20-1 and TRBJ1-1; the D is unclear. V lost 6 bases and J 0 bases, leaving 14 bases between the germline ends. The CDR3 loop spans 14 amino acids. Germline V gives CDR1 DFQATT, CDR2 SNEGSKA (reference sequence). The CDR3 bases are TGCAGTGCCGTAAAGACGGAAATGAACACTGAAGCTTTCTTT. It specifies CSAVKTEMNTEAFF.

The J gene is TRBJ1-4, the V gene TRBV25-1, with 8 bases aligning to TRBD1. Germline V gene lookup returns CDR1 MGHDK and CDR2 SYGVNS. The CDR3 is 17 residues long. V was pared by 3 bases and J by 7 bases, with 13 bases of the junction left unmatched. CDR3 in amino acids: CASSDDRVRGPREKLFF. DNA for the CDR3: TGTGCCAGCAGTGATGATCGAGTCAGGGGGCCCCGTGAAAAACTGTTTTTT. Using reference TRBV25-1 and TRBJ1-4 for the parts outside the CDR3, the full variable domain is EADIYQTPRYLVIGTGKKITLECSQTMGHDKMYWYQQDPGMELHLIHYSYGVNSTEKGDLSSESTVSRIRTEHFPLTLESARPSHTSQYLCASSDDRVRGPREKLFFGSGTQLSVL.

This clonotype was observed a handful of times. CDR3: CSVESLQFF. CDR3 in DNA: TGCAGCGTTGAATCGTTGCAGTTCTTC. The chain employs TRBV29-1 and TRBJ2-1, with D hard to call. Trimming cost V 2 bases and J 12 bases, with 5 bases left between them. CDR3 length: 9 residues. Germline-derived CDR1 and CDR2 are SQVTM and ANQGSEA.

This clonotype occurred many times. Here the CDR3 reads CASRPIGTTYEQYF. The CDR3 nucleotides read TGTGCCAGCAGGCCCATAGGGACCACCTACGAGCAGTACTTC. The chain uses TRBV2 and TRBJ2-7, with D perhaps given as TRBD1 or TRBD2 (5 bases each). The germline V gene encodes CDR1 SNHLY and CDR2 FYNNEI. The CDR3 totals 14 residues. V lost 6 bases and J 2 bases, leaving 14 bases between the germline ends. The variable domain in full, completed from reference TRBV2 and TRBJ2-7, reads EPEVTQTPSHQVTQMGQEVILRCVPISNHLYFYWYRQILGQKVEFLVSFYNNEISEKSEIFDDQFSVERPDGSNFTLKIRSTKLEDSAMYFCASRPIGTTYEQYFGPGTRLTVT.

V gene TRBV5-1 combines with J gene TRBJ2-2; no reliable D call. The CDR3 is 16 residues long. Germline V gene sequence: CDR1 SGHRS, CDR2 YFSETQ. Trimming cost V 1 base and J 0 bases, with 10 bases left between them. The CDR3 is CASSLTASTNTGELFF. The CDR3 DNA reads as TGCGCCAGCAGCTTGACGGCCAGTACGAACACCGGGGAGCTGTTTTTT. Supplemented by reference TRBV5-1 and TRBJ2-2, the full variable domain reads KAGVTQTPRYLIKTRGQQVTLSCSPISGHRSVSWYQQTPGQGLQFLFEYFSETQRNKGNFPGRFSGRQFSNSRSEMNVSTLELGDSALYLCASSLTASTNTGELFFGEGSRLTVL.

This chain joins TRBV19 and TRBJ1-2, with D tentatively TRBD1 (6 bases). Germline CDR1 is LNHDA and CDR2 is SQIVND (reference sequence). Trimming pared 4 bases from V and 7 bases from J, leaving 10 bases between. The CDR3 runs 12 residues. The DNA of the CDR3 is TGTGCCAGTAGTAGCGGGGGCCGTGGCTACACCTTC. Amino acids: CASSSGGRGYTF.

The chain links TRBV11-3 to TRBJ1-6, with a weak D call TRBD1 (5 bases). The CDR3 contains 14 residues. Germline values: CDR1 SGHNT, CDR2 YENEEA. The V end was cut by 6 bases, the J end by 13 bases, with 19 bases between. CDR3 nucleotide sequence: TGTGCCAGCAGTCTCCGGGACGTAGAAAGGCCCCTCCACTTT. Translating it yields CASSLRDVERPLHF.

The chain links TRBV9 to TRBJ2-7; D perhaps matches TRBD2 (5 bases). Germline loops: CDR1 SGDLS, CDR2 YYNGEE. This CDR3 has 15 amino acids. Trimming removed 0 bases at V and 6 bases at J, with 16 bases between. Written as DNA, the CDR3 is TGTGCCAGCAGCGTAGATGCGGGCGCTACAGCCGAGCAGTACTTC. Protein sequence: CASSVDAGATAEQYF.

Concerning this clonotype itself: A much larger clonotype is one base distant, so this may be a read error. The CDR3 ends on some other residue instead of the conserved phenylalanine or tryptophan, so this is likely a read error. The rearrangement joins TRBV6-5 to TRBJ2-7, with TRBD1 as a possible D gene (7 bases). This CDR3 region has 13 residues. Germline CDR1 MNHEY, CDR2 SVGAGI. The V gene lost 5 bases and the J gene lost 5 bases, with 13 bases spanning the gap. The CDR3 nucleotides are TGTGCCAGCAGTGACAGGGAGGCCAACGAGCAGTACTTA. It encodes CASSDREANEQYL.

This clonotype showed up many times. The V and J genes are TRBV20-1 and TRBJ2-3; the D is unclear. The germline gives CDR1 DFQATT, CDR2 SNEGSKA (reference sequence). CDR3 size: 14 residues. The ends were cut back, 1 base at V and 3 bases at J, with 11 bases in the middle. CDR3 nucleotide sequence: TGCAGTGCTAGAGGGACCGCCAGGACAGATACGCAGTATTTT. Encoded protein: CSARGTARTDTQYF.

The chain links TRBV6-5 to TRBJ2-1; D may be TRBD1 or TRBD2 (5 bases each). V gave up 4 bases and J gave up 5 bases, with 27 bases separating them. Germline CDR1 MNHEY, CDR2 SVGAGI. The CDR3 contains 19 residues. CDR3 nucleotide sequence: TGTGCCAGCAGTTCGACCCTGGGAAGCACGGGACCCAATCACAATGAGCAGTTCTTC. Its protein is CASSSTLGSTGPNHNEQFF.

This clonotype was counted at least ten times. The gene calls are TRBV9 and TRBJ2-2, with D perhaps matching TRBD1 (7 bases). Germline V gene lookup returns CDR1 SGDLS and CDR2 YYNGEE. The V gene lost 4 bases and the J gene lost 3 bases, with 25 bases spanning the gap. This CDR3 comprises 19 residues. The CDR3 nucleotides are TGTGCCAGCAGCCAATCAGGGGGGCAGACCCTGGGGGACACCGGGGAGCTGTTTTTT. This translates into CASSQSGGQTLGDTGELFF.

The gene calls are TRBV15 and TRBJ1-2; no reliable D call. The CDR3 is 12 residues long. V was cut by 3 bases and J by 0 bases, with 2 bases left in between. CDR1 is LNHNV, CDR2 YYDKDF, per germline (reference sequence). CDR3 residues: CATSRANYGYTF. CDR3 nucleotides: TGTGCCACCAGCAGGGCTAACTATGGCTACACCTTC.

The chain uses TRBV20-1 and TRBJ2-7; TRBD1 matches at 9 bases. Germline V gene lookup returns CDR1 DFQATT and CDR2 SNEGSKA (reference sequence). Trimming took 1 base from V and 6 from J; bases not matched to a gene: 16. The CDR3 extends over 17 amino acids. The DNA for the CDR3 is TGCAGTGCTAGAGGTGTGGTATGGGGACAGGGTAATCCCGAGCAGTACTTC. It codes for CSARGVVWGQGNPEQYF.